Following are 25 T cell receptor beta chains from one sample sequenced in a study of T-cell reconstitution after alpha-beta-depleted transplantation in children. Preparation of the TCRbeta library involved a method that used unique molecular identifiers. TCRdb reprocessed the PCR reads via MiXCR and lists one record per CDR3 protein. The sample carries around 440,000 distinct CDR3 sequences, around 15% recorded once. Sequencing used PBMCs, mostly from graft donor cells, obtained 360 days after TCRalphabeta/CD19-depleted stem cell transplant. The receptors were sampled from a boy in the first two years of life who had a stem cell transplant for Wiskott-Aldrich syndrome, so the T cells may come from the graft donor.

The chain recombines TRBV2 with TRBJ2-7; D is unclear. Trimming shortened V by 6 bases and J by 6 bases, and 21 bases separated the two germline ends. This CDR3 is 15 amino acids long. The germline V gene encodes CDR1 SNHLY and CDR2 FYNNEI. The CDR3 coding sequence is TGTGCCAGCAGACCTTTCTCATACCCGCCGGGCGAGCAGTACTTC. Translating gives CASRPFSYPPGEQYF.

This clonotype was counted many times. This chain links TRBV7-8 with TRBJ2-7, with D maybe TRBD1 (7 bases). This CDR3 comprises 15 residues. V gave up 1 base and J gave up 0 bases, with 10 bases separating them. CDR1 and CDR2 (germline): SGHVS, FQNEAQ. The CDR3 spells CASSLDRGGSYEQYF. CDR3 bases: TGTGCCAGCAGCTTAGACAGGGGAGGCTCCTACGAGCAGTACTTC.

This chain joins TRBV15 and TRBJ1-2, with D possibly being TRBD1 (6 bases). Germline-derived CDR1 and CDR2 are LNHNV and YYDKDF (reference sequence). V was cut by 0 bases and J by 5 bases, with 13 bases left in between. The CDR3 covers 15 residues. CDR3 loop: CATSRDDYTGYGYTF. The DNA of the CDR3 is TGTGCCACCAGCAGAGATGATTATACAGGGTATGGCTACACCTTC.

This clonotype was counted a few times. This sequence joins TRBV28 and TRBJ2-1; 12 bases line up with TRBD2. J gave up 0 bases and V 3 bases, and 9 bases lay outside the gene matches. The CDR3 is made up of 19 amino acids. Per germline, CDR1 MDHEN and CDR2 SYDVKM. The CDR3 DNA is TGTGCCAGCAGTTTGGATCGGCTAGCGGGGGGGCGCTCCTACAATGAGCAGTTCTTC. Its translation is CASSLDRLAGGRSYNEQFF.

This clonotype showed up just a few times. The chain carries TRBV5-1 and TRBJ1-1; D is possibly TRBD1 (5 bases). Germline V gene lookup returns CDR1 SGHRS and CDR2 YFSETQ. The CDR3 runs to 14 residues. The V gene lost 0 bases and the J gene lost 1 base, with 7 bases spanning the gap. This chain's CDR3 is CASSLDGGNTEAFF. CDR3 nucleotides: TGCGCCAGCAGCTTGGATGGGGGGAACACTGAAGCTTTCTTT.

This clonotype was picked up a small number of times. The chain employs TRBV5-1 and TRBJ2-7; no reliable D call. This CDR3 region has 13 residues. The V and J ends lost 3 bases and 1 base respectively, with 8 bases between them. CDR1 and CDR2 (germline): SGHRS, YFSETQ. The CDR3 region is CASSSYGSYEQYF. In DNA form, the CDR3 reads TGCGCCAGCAGCTCATACGGATCCTACGAGCAGTACTTC.

The chain carries TRBV28 and TRBJ2-7; 9 nucleotides match TRBD1. With 3 bases clipped from V and 0 bases from J, the junction kept 6 bases outside the gene matches. The germline CDR1 and CDR2 sequences are MDHEN and SYDVKM. This CDR3 has 16 amino acids. In DNA, the CDR3 is TGTGCCAGCAGTTTGACCGGACAGGGGAGCTCCTACGAGCAGTACTTC. This encodes CASSLTGQGSSYEQYF.

In this sample, this clonotype turned up many times. The chain combines TRBV5-1 with TRBJ2-3, with D possibly being TRBD2 (5 bases). The V end was cut by 3 bases, the J end by 4 bases, with 6 bases between. The CDR3 contains 12 residues. Germline V gene sequence: CDR1 SGHRS, CDR2 YFSETQ. DNA for the CDR3: TGCGCCAGCAGCTCGGAGGCAGATACGCAGTATTTT. This sequence encodes CASSSEADTQYF.

The J gene is TRBJ1-1, the V gene TRBV12-3 or TRBV12-4; D is perhaps TRBD1 (5 bases). The V and J ends lost 7 bases and 4 bases respectively, with 10 bases between them. The CDR3 has 12 residues. The CDR3 DNA is TGTGCCAGCACCCAGGGAGGCACTGAAGCTTTCTTT. Its translation: CASTQGGTEAFF.

This clonotype came up a few times. V and J are TRBV12-3 or TRBV12-4 and TRBJ1-2, with a possible D match to TRBD1 (5 bases). Trimming cost V 5 bases and J 6 bases, with 10 bases left between them. The CDR3 is 12 amino acids. The CDR3 region is CASSVQANGYTF. The DNA of the CDR3 is TGTGCCAGCAGTGTACAGGCTAATGGCTACACCTTC.

The chain has TRBV20-1 and TRBJ2-3; D not certain. Trimming left V 6 bases short and J 4 bases short, with 5 bases between. Germline-derived CDR1 and CDR2 are DFQATT and SNEGSKA (reference sequence). CDR3 length: 10 residues. CDR3 loop: CSAIADTQYF. CDR3 DNA sequence: TGCAGTGCCATAGCAGATACGCAGTATTTT.

The chain is built from TRBV5-1 and TRBJ1-2; D unclear. Trimming pared 4 bases from V and 8 bases from J, leaving 21 bases between. CDR1 is SGHRS, CDR2 YFSETQ, per germline. The CDR3 covers 15 residues. The CDR3 loop is CASSPSTGSPGGYTF. The CDR3 DNA follows: TGCGCCAGCAGCCCTTCAACGGGATCTCCTGGGGGCTACACCTTC.

This clonotype showed up many times. V usage is TRBV7-8 and J usage is TRBJ2-7; D unclear. The CDR3 length is 12 residues. Germline V gene data show CDR1 as SGHVS and CDR2 as FQNEAQ. V shed 1 base and J shed 2 bases, with 3 bases lying between them. CDR3 in amino acids: CASSLVTYEQYF. The CDR3 DNA sequence: TGTGCCAGCAGCTTAGTGACCTACGAGCAGTACTTC.

This clonotype was recorded a few times. The genes are TRBV7-8 and TRBJ2-1, with 9 bases lining up with TRBD1. Trimming at V came to 2 bases and at J to 9 bases, leaving 8 bases not matched to a gene. This CDR3 is built from 15 residues. Germline V CDR1 and CDR2: SGHVS, FQNEAQ. CDR3 region: CASSLWDRVETEQFF. CDR3 DNA: TGTGCCAGCAGCTTATGGGACAGGGTTGAGACTGAGCAGTTCTTC.

V and J are TRBV12-3 or TRBV12-4 and TRBJ2-1; 15 positions agree with TRBD2. Trimming took 5 bases from V and 4 from J; bases not matched to a gene: 6. CDR3 size: 17 residues. This CDR3 reads CASSLGTSGRSYNEQFF. DNA of the CDR3: TGTGCCAGCAGTCTCGGGACTAGCGGGAGGTCATACAATGAGCAGTTCTTC.

This clonotype was counted many times. The V gene is TRBV29-1, the J gene TRBJ2-3, with D possibly matching TRBD2 (5 bases). The CDR3 is made up of 14 amino acids. V was shortened by 4 bases and J by 1 base, with 12 bases between the two germline ends. Germline values: CDR1 SQVTM, CDR2 ANQGSEA. The chain's CDR3 is CSVAGRTRTDTQYF. The CDR3 nucleotides are TGCAGCGTTGCGGGGAGAACCCGCACAGATACGCAGTATTTT.

V and J are TRBV12-3 or TRBV12-4 and TRBJ2-5; D possibly uses TRBD1 or TRBD2 (5 bases each). This CDR3 is built from 16 residues. Deletions cut 2 bases from V and 2 bases from J, with 15 bases between. In DNA, the CDR3 is TGTGCCAGCAGTTTAAGGCCTCGGGGACCACAAGAGACCCAGTACTTC. This translates into CASSLRPRGPQETQYF.

This clonotype was detected ten times or more. One junction end disagrees with the germline gene, perhaps due to a read error. The chain employs TRBV5-1 and TRBJ2-5, with a tentative D call TRBD2 (5 bases). The length of the CDR3 is 11 residues. The germline CDR1 and CDR2 sequences are SGHRS and YFSETQ. The CDR3 region has the DNA TGTGCCAGCAGTTTACGGGGGACCCAGTACTTC. Amino acids: CASSLRGTQYF.

This clonotype was observed many times. The chain employs TRBV29-1 and TRBJ2-1; D is unresolved. The CDR3 contains 12 residues. V was clipped by 4 bases and J by 8 bases, with 12 bases between them. The germline V gene encodes CDR1 SQVTM and CDR2 ANQGSEA. The CDR3 is CSVVFLFDEQFF. DNA of the CDR3: TGCAGCGTTGTGTTTTTGTTTGATGAGCAGTTCTTC.

This sequence joins TRBV12-3 or TRBV12-4 and TRBJ2-2, with 10 bases that match TRBD2. V lost 2 bases and J lost 3; bases outside the gene matches: 0. This CDR3 comprises 15 residues. The CDR3 sequence: CASSLLAGDTGELFF. Here the CDR3 DNA reads TGTGCCAGCAGTTTACTAGCGGGGGACACCGGGGAGCTGTTTTTT.

This clonotype was counted only a few times. This chain connects TRBV18 to TRBJ2-7; D is possibly TRBD2 (6 bases). The CDR3 spans 15 residues. Germline CDR1 KGHSH, CDR2 LQKENI. The ends were cut back, 1 base at V and 4 bases at J, with 14 bases in the middle. CDR3 coding DNA: TGTGCCAGCTCACCACGGCGGGATTTGGCGTACGAGCAGTACTTC. This encodes CASSPRRDLAYEQYF.

The chain joins TRBV7-9 to TRBJ1-5; D remains ambiguous. From germline, CDR1 is SEHNR and CDR2 FQNEAQ (reference sequence). V lost 4 bases and J 5 bases, leaving 6 bases between the germline ends. The CDR3 has 12 residues. The CDR3 is CASSYGHQPQHF. CDR3 bases: TGTGCCAGCAGCTACGGACATCAGCCCCAGCATTTT.

This clonotype has a handful of counts. The chain joins TRBV20-1 to TRBJ1-1; TRBD1 aligns across 12 bases. Germline CDR1 DFQATT, CDR2 SNEGSKA (reference sequence). CDR3 length: 14 amino acids. Germline trimming cut 5 bases from V and 5 bases from J; bases unmatched to any gene: 6. CDR3 amino acids: CSAYRDRGRTEAFF. The CDR3 DNA is TGCAGTGCTTATCGGGACAGGGGGCGGACTGAAGCTTTCTTT.

The chain uses TRBV7-9 and TRBJ2-7; 11 bases line up with TRBD1. Trimming at V came to 5 bases and at J to 5 bases, leaving 5 bases not matched to a gene. The germline gives CDR1 SEHNR, CDR2 FQNEAQ (reference sequence). The CDR3 is made up of 14 amino acids. CDR3 coding DNA: TGTGCCAGCAGCCCGCGGACAGGGGGCAACGAGCAGTACTTC. This codes for CASSPRTGGNEQYF.

This clonotype was observed a few times. V is TRBV7-9 and J is TRBJ2-1, with 14 nucleotides matching TRBD2. The CDR3 sequence is 15 residues long. The V and J ends lost 5 bases and 7 bases, in that order; junction bases with no gene match: 4. Germline-derived CDR1 and CDR2 are SEHNR and FQNEAQ (reference sequence). The CDR3 spells CASSTGTSGRNEQFF. For the CDR3, the DNA is TGTGCCAGCAGCACCGGGACTAGCGGGAGAAATGAGCAGTTCTTC.